A selection of T cell receptor beta chains follows, all from one sample in a study of metastatic and nonmetastatic thyroid tumors. TCRdb redid the clone calls on the PCR reads using MiXCR. The sample has around 17,000 clones, under 35% seen once. The sequenced sample consisted of tumor tissue. The receptors stem from a female donor with papillary thyroid cancer or a benign thyroid nodule (not recorded which). Some clones in this sample may be carry-over from other donors' samples. CDR3s include the opening cysteine and the closing phenylalanine or tryptophan. D genes are given only for firm matches. Expanded clones are given a class, and other clones once, few, many or no size at all.

cdr3_aa,cdr3_nt,v_call,d_call,clone_size,j_call
CASSPTSVPVLF,TGTGCCAGCAGCCCAACTAGCGTTCCGGTACTCTTC,TRBV7-2,TRBD2,many,TRBJ2-1
CASSYGTSGRARGETQYF,TGTGCCAGCAGCTACGGGACTAGCGGGAGGGCCCGGGGTGAGACCCAGTACTTC,TRBV11-2,TRBD2,many,TRBJ2-5
CSVSTGHFDDGYTF,TGCAGTGTATCGACTGGCCATTTTGACGATGGCTACACCTTC,TRBV20-1,-,many,TRBJ1-2
CASSDTGQNYQPQHF,TGTGCCAGCAGTGACACAGGACAGAACTATCAGCCCCAGCATTTT,TRBV28,-,medium-sized,TRBJ1-5
CASRLTLGTGGELFF,TGTGCCAGCAGACTCACACTAGGCACGGGCGGGGAGCTGTTTTTT,TRBV6-1,-,-,TRBJ2-2
CASSLVSGSTDTQYF,TGCGCCAGCAGCTTGGTTTCGGGGAGCACAGATACGCAGTATTTT,TRBV5-1,-,many,TRBJ2-3
CSAPDGGDTQYF,TGCAGTGCCCCCGATGGGGGAGATACGCAGTATTTT,TRBV20-1,-,-,TRBJ2-3
CASSFEAVWGGDLFF,TGTGCCAGTAGTTTTGAGGCGGTATGGGGCGGGGATCTTTTTTTT,TRBV19,-,few,TRBJ2-2
CSARDIGQGNTEAFF,TGCAGTGCTAGAGATATAGGACAGGGGAACACTGAAGCTTTCTTT,TRBV20-1,TRBD1,once,TRBJ1-1
CASSLERAGAFGGYTF,TGTGCCAGCAGCTTGGAGAGGGCAGGGGCCTTCGGAGGCTACACCTTC,TRBV5-4,-,-,TRBJ1-2
CSVTIGGTGELFF,TGCAGCGTTACTATTGGGGGCACCGGGGAGCTGTTTTTT,TRBV29-1,-,many,TRBJ2-2
CASSLNRNTGELFF,TGTGCCAGCAGCTTAAATAGGAACACCGGGGAGCTGTTTTTT,TRBV11-1,-,-,TRBJ2-2
CASRQTDNTEAFF,TGTGCCAGCAGACAGACAGATAACACTGAAGCTTTCTTT,TRBV7-2,-,many,TRBJ1-1
CSARPSGPHNEQFF,TGCAGTGCTAGACCTAGCGGACCGCACAATGAGCAGTTCTTC,TRBV20-1,TRBD2,many,TRBJ2-1
CASSDNGNSDTQYF,TGTGCCAGCAGTGATAACGGGAACTCAGATACGCAGTATTTT,TRBV12-3/TRBV12-4,-,-,TRBJ2-3
CASSLMGSYGYTF,TGTGCCAGCAGCTTGATGGGGAGCTATGGCTACACCTTC,TRBV5-4,-,many,TRBJ1-2
CASSIQSNPGNTIYF,TGTGCCAGCAGCATTCAGTCCAACCCAGGAAACACCATATATTTT,TRBV7-9,-,few,TRBJ1-3
CSVIRASGSTGTDTQYF,TGCAGTGTGATCAGGGCTAGCGGGAGTACCGGTACAGATACGCAGTATTTT,TRBV20-1,TRBD2,-,TRBJ2-3
CASSEDQGGNQPQHF,TGTGCCAGCAGTGAAGACCAGGGCGGCAATCAGCCCCAGCATTTT,TRBV2,-,-,TRBJ1-5
CASSLMSRGPYF,TGTGCCAGCAGTTTAATGTCCAGGGGGCCGTACTTC,TRBV28,TRBD1,many,TRBJ2-5
CASSPDGYYEQYF,TGTGCCAGCAGCCCGGACGGATACTACGAGCAGTACTTC,TRBV7-2,-,many,TRBJ2-7
CSAREGGDTEAFF,TGCAGTGCTAGAGAGGGAGGAGACACTGAAGCTTTCTTT,TRBV20-1,-,many,TRBJ1-1
CSARRATDTQYF,TGCAGTGCTAGAAGGGCCACAGATACGCAGTATTTT,TRBV20-1,-,many,TRBJ2-3
CSARDTSGKLFF,TGCAGTGCTAGAGATACGTCGGGAAAACTGTTTTTT,TRBV20-1,-,many,TRBJ1-4
CAIAHRTSGRSQDTQYF,TGTGCCATCGCCCACCGGACTAGCGGGAGGTCCCAGGATACGCAGTATTTT,TRBV2,TRBD2,-,TRBJ2-3